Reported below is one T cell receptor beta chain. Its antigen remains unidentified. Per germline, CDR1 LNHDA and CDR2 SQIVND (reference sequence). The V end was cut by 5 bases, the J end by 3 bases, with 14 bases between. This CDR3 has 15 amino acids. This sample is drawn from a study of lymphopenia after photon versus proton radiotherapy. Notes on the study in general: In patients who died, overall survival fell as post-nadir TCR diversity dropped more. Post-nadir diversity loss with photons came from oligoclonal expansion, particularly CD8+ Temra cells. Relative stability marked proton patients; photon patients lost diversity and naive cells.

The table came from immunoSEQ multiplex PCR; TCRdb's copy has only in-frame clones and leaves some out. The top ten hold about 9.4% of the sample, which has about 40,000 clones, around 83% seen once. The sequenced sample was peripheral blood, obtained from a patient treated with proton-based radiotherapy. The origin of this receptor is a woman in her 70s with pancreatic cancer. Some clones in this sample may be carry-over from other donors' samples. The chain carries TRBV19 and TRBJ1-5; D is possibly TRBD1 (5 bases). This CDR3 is CASSPQGSFNQPQHF. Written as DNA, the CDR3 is TGTGCCAGTAGTCCTCAGGGTTCATTCAATCAGCCCCAGCATTTT.